The clone carrying this TCR beta chain showed up just a few times. Antigen specificity is unknown. This specimen comes from a study of blood T cells in healthy people across ages. General study results and limits: Diversity of TCR beta per million T cells declined in a roughly linear way with age. No conclusive comparison of naive versus antigen-experienced cells was possible with unsorted PBMCs.

Using a J-beta primer mix together with a sample-barcoded 5' primer, a second PCR was run for about 6 to 12 cycles. Every cDNA molecule bore a tag from a template-switch adaptor containing 12 random nucleotides. Each single sample gave us at least 2.5 million CDR3-containing paired-end reads. A single record per CDR3 protein comes from TCRdb applying MiXCR to the 5' RACE reads. The sample carries about 1.5 million distinct CDR3 sequences, roughly 40% recorded once. J lost 3 bases, V lost 1 base, and 3 bases had no gene match. The CDR3 is 14 residues long. Germline assignment: CDR1 MNHEY and CDR2 SMNVEV (reference sequence).

The TCR originated in a woman in her late teens or twenties in good health. The rearrangement links TRBV27 to TRBJ2-7, with 7 nucleotides matching TRBD2. Material: blood. CDR3 sequence (DNA): TGTGCCAGCAGTTTATTGGGCGGGGGCTACGAGCAGTACTTC. Its translation is CASSLLGGGYEQYF.